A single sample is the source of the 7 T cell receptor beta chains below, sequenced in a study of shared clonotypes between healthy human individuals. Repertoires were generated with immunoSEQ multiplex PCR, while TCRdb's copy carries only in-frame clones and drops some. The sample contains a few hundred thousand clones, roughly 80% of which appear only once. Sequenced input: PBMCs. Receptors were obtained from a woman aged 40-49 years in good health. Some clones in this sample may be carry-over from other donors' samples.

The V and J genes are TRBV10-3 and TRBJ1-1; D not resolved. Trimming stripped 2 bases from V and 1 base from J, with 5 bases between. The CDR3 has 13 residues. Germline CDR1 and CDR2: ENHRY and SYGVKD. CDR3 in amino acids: CAISEGRNTEAFF. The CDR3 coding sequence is TGTGCCATCAGTGAGGGGCGGAACACTGAAGCTTTCTTT.

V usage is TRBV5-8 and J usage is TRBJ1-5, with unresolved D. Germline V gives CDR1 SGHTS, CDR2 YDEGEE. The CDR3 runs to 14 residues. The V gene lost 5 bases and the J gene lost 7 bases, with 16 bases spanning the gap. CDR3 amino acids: CASSFPTGVQPQHF. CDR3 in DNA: TGTGCCAGCAGTTTCCCAACCGGGGTCCAGCCCCAGCATTTT.

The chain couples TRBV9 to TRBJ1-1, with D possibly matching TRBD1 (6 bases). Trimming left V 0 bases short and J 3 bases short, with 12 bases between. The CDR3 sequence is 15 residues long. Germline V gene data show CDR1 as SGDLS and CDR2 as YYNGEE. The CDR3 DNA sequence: TGTGCCAGCAGCGTAGGGGGGCGCGGGGACACTGAAGCTTTCTTT. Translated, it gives CASSVGGRGDTEAFF.

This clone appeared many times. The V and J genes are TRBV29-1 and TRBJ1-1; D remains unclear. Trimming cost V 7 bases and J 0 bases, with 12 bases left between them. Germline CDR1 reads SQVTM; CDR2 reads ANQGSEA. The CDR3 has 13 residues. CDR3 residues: CSAQPRMNTEAFF. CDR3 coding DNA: TGCAGCGCTCAACCGAGGATGAACACTGAAGCTTTCTTT. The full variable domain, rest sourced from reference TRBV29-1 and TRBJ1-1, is SAVISQKPSRDICQRGTSLTIQCQVDSQVTMMFWYRQQPGQSLTLIATANQGSEATYESGFVIDKFPISRPNLTFSTLTVSNMSPEDSSIYLCSAQPRMNTEAFFGQGTRLTVV.

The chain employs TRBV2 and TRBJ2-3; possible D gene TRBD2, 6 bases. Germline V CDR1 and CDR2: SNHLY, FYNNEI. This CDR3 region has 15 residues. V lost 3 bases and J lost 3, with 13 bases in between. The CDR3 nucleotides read TGTGCCAGCAGTGAGGAGGGAACTCAGACAGATACGCAGTATTTT. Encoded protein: CASSEEGTQTDTQYF.

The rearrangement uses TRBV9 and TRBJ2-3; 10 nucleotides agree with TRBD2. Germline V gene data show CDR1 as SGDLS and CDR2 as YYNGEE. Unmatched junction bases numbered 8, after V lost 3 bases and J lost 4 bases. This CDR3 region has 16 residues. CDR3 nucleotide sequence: TGTGCCAGCAGCGCCCTCAGCGGGAGGGCCTCAGATACGCAGTATTTT. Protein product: CASSALSGRASDTQYF.

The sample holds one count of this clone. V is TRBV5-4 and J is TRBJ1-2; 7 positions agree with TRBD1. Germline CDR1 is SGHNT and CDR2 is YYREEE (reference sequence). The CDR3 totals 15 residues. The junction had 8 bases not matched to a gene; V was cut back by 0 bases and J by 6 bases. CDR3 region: CASSLDGQALDGYTF. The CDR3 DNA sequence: TGTGCCAGCAGCTTGGACGGACAGGCCTTGGATGGCTACACCTTC. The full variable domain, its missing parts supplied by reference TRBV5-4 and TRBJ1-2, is ETGVTQSPTHLIKTRGQQVTLRCSSQSGHNTVSWYQQALGQGPQFIFQYYREEENGRGNFPPRFSGLQFPNYSSELNVNALELDDSALYLCASSLDGQALDGYTFGSGTRLTVV.